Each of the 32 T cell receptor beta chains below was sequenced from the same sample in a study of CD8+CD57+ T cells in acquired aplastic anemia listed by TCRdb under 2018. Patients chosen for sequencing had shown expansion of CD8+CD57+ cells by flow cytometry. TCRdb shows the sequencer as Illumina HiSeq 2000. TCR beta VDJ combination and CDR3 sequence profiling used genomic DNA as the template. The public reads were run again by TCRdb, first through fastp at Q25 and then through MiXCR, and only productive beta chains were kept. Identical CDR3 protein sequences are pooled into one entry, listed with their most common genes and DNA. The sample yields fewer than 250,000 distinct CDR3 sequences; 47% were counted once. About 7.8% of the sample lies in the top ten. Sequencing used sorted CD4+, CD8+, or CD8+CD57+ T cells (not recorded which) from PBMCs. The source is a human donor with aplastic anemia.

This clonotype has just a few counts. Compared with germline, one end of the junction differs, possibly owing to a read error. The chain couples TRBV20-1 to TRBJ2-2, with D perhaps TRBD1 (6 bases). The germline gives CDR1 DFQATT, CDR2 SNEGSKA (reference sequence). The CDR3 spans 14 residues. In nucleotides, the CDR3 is TGCAGTGCCCCGGACAGAGACAACACCGGGGAGCCGTTTTTT. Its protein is CSAPDRDNTGEPFF.

The CDR3 nucleotides are TGTGCCAGCAGCCTCACGGGTGGGGGCCAGAACACCGGGGAGCTGTTTTTT. Encoded protein: CASSLTGGGQNTGELFF. The chain is built from TRBV7-3 and TRBJ2-2, with D possibly TRBD1 on 6 matching bases. CDR1 is SGHTA and CDR2 is FQGTGA in the germline V gene. V lost 5 bases and J 1 base, leaving 17 bases between the germline ends. The CDR3 totals 17 residues. The whole variable domain, remainder taken from reference TRBV7-3 and TRBJ2-2, is GAGVSQTPSNKVTEKGKYVELRCDPISGHTALYWYRQSLGQGPEFLIYFQGTGAADDSGLPNDRFFAVRPEGSVSTLKIQRTERGDSAVYLCASSLTGGGQNTGELFFGEGSRLTVL.

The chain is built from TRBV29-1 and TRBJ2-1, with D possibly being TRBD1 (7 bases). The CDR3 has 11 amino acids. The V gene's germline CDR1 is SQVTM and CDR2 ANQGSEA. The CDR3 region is CRGTEGAEQFF. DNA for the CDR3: TGCAGAGGGACGGAGGGGGCTGAGCAGTTCTTC.

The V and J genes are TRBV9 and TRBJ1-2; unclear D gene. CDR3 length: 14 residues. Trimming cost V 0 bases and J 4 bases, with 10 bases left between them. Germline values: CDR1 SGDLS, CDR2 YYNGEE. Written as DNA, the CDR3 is TGTGCCAGCAGCGTAGATCTCAGGAGCTATGGCTACACCTTC. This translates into CASSVDLRSYGYTF.

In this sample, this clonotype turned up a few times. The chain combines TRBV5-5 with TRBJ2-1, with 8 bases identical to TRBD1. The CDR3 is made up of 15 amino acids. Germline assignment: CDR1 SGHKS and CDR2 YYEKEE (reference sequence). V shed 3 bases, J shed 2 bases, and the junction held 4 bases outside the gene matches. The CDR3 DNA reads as TGTGCCAGCAGCTCGGACAGGGATCCCTACAATGAGCAGTTCTTC. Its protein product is CASSSDRDPYNEQFF.

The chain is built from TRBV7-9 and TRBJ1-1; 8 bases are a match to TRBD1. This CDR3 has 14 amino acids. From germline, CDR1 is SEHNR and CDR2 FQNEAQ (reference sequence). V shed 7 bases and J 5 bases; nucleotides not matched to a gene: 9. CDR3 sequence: CASTAGTGGTEAFF. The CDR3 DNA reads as TGTGCCAGCACCGCCGGGACAGGAGGTACTGAAGCTTTCTTT.

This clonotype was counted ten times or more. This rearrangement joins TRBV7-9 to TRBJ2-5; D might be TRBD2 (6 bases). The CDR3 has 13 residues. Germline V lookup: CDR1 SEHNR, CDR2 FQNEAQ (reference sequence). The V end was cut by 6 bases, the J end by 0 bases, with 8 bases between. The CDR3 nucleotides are TGTGCCAGCAGGCGCGGGGACCAAGAGACCCAGTACTTC. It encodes CASRRGDQETQYF.

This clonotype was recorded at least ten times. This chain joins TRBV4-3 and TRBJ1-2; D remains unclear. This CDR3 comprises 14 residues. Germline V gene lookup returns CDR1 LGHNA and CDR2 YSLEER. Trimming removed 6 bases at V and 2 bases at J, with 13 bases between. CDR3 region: CASSPSAENYGYTF. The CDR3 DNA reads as TGCGCCAGCAGTCCCTCTGCAGAGAACTATGGCTACACCTTC.

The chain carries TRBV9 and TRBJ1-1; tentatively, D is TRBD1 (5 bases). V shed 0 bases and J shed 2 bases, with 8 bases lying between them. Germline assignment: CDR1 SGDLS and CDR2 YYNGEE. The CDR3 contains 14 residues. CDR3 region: CASSVGQINTEAFF. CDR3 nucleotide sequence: TGTGCCAGCAGCGTAGGACAGATAAACACTGAAGCTTTCTTT.

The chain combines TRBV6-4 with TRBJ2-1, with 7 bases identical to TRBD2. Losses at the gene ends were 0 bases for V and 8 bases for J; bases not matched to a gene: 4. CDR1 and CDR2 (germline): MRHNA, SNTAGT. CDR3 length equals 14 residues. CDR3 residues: CASSDSGGRDEQFF. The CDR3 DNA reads TGTGCCAGCAGTGACTCGGGGGGGAGGGATGAGCAGTTCTTC.

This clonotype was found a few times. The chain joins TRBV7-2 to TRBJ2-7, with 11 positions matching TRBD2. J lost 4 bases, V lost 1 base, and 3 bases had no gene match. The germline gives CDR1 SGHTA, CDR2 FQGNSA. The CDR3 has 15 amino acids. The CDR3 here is CASSLGTSGGYEQYF. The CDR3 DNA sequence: TGTGCCAGCAGCTTAGGAACTAGCGGGGGATACGAGCAGTACTTC.

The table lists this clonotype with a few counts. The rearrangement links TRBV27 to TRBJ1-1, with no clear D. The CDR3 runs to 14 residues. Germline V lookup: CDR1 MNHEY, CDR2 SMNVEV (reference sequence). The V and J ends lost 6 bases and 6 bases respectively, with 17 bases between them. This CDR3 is CASSLFVQGSEAFF. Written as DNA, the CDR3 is TGTGCCAGCAGCCTCTTCGTACAAGGGTCTGAAGCTTTCTTT.

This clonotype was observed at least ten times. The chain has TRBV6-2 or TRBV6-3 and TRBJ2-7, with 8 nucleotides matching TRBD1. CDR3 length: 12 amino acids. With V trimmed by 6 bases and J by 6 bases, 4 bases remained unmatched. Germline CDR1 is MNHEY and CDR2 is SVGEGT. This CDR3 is CASSWTGREQYF. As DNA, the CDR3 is TGTGCCAGCAGCTGGACAGGGCGCGAGCAGTACTTC.

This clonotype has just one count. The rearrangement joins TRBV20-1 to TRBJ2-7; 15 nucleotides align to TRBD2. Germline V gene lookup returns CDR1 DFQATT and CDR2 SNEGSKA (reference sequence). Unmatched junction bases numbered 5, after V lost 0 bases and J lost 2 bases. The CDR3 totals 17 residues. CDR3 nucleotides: TGCAGTGCTAGAGATGAGCGGACTAGCGGGGGGGCCTACGAGCAGTACTTC. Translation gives CSARDERTSGGAYEQYF.

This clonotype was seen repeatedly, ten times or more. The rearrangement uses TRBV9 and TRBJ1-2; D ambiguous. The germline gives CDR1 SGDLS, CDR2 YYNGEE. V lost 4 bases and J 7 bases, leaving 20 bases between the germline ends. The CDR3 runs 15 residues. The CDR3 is CASSLVADPRSGYTF. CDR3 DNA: TGTGCCAGCAGCTTGGTGGCAGATCCCCGTAGTGGCTACACCTTC.

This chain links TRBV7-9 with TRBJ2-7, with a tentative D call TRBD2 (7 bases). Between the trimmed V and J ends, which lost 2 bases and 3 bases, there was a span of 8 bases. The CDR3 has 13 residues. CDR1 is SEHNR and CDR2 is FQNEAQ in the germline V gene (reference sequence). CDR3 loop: CASSLRGGYEQYF. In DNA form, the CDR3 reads TGTGCCAGCAGCTTAAGGGGGGGCTACGAGCAGTACTTC.

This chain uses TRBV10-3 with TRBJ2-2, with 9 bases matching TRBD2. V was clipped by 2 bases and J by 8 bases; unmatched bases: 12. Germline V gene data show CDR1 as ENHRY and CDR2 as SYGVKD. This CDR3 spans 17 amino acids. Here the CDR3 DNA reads TGTGCCATCAGTGAGCCGAAAGGGCGGGGGGGCCAGGGGGAGCTGTTTTTT. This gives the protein CAISEPKGRGGQGELFF.

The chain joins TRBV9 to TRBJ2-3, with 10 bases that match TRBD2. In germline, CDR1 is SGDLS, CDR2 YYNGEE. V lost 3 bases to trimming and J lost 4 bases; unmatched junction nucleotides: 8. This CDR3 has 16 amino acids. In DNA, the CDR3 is TGTGCCAGCAGCGGGCGGGACAGCGGGGGGGCAGATACGCAGTATTTT. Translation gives CASSGRDSGGADTQYF.

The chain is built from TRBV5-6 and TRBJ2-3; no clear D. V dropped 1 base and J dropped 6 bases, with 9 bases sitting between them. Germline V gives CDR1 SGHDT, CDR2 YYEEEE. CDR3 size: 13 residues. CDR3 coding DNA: TGTGCCAGCAGCTTGATTCGGGTTGATACGCAGTATTTT. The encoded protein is CASSLIRVDTQYF.

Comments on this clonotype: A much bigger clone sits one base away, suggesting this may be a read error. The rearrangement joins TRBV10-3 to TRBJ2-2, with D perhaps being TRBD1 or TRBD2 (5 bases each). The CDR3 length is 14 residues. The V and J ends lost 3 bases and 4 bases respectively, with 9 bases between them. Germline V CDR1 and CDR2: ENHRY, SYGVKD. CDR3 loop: CAISDRDLTGELFF. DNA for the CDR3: TGTGCCATCAGTGACCGGGACCTCACCGGGGAGCTGTTTTTT.

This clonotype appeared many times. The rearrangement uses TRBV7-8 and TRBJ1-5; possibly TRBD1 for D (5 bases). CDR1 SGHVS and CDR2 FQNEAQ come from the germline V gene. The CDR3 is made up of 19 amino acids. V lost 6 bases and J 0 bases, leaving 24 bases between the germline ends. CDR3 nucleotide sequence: TGTGCCAGCAGAGGAACGGGGCCTGGGACGGACCATAGCAATCAGCCCCAGCATTTT. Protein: CASRGTGPGTDHSNQPQHF.

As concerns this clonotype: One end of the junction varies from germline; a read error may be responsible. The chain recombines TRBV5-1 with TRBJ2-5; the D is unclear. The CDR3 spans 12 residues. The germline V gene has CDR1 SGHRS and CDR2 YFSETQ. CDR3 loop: CASSVVGETQYF. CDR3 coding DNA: TGTGCCAGCAGCGTAGTTGGAGAGACCCAGTACTTC.

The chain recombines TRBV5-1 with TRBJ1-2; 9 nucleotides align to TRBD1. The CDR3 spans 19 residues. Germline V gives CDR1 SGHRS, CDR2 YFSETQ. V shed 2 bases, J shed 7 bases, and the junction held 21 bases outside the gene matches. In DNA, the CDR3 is TGCGCCAGCAGCTTATATGTGGGGACAGGGTTCACCGGTCGGGTTGGCTACACCTTC. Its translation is CASSLYVGTGFTGRVGYTF.

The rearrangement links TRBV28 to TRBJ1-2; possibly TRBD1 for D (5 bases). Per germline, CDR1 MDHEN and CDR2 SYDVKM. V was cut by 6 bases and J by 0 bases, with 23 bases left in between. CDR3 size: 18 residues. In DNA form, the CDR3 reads TGTGCCAGCAGCCCTGTGGGACGGGCCTATCCAGCTAACTATGGCTACACCTTC. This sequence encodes CASSPVGRAYPANYGYTF.

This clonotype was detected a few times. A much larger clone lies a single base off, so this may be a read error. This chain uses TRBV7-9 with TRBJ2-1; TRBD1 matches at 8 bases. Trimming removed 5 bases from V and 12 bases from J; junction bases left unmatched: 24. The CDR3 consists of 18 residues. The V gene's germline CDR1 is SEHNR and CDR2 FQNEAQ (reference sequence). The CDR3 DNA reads TGTGCCAGCAGCCGCCTCCGGGACAGGCTAAACAAAGGGGATGGGCAGTTCTTC. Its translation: CASSRLRDRLNKGDGQFF.

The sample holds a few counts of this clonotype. The DNA of the CDR3 is TGTGCCAGCATCATAGCGGGAGGGGCCGGGGAGCTGTTTTTT. This translates into CASIIAGGAGELFF. The rearrangement joins TRBV6-6 to TRBJ2-2; TRBD2 matches at 11 bases. Germline V lookup: CDR1 MNHNY, CDR2 SVGAGI (reference sequence). Unmatched junction bases numbered 4, after V lost 7 bases and J lost 6 bases. The CDR3 runs to 14 residues.

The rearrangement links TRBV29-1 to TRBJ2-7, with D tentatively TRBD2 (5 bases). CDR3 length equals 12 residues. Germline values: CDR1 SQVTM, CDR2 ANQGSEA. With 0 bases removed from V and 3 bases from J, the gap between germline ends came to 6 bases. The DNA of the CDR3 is TGCAGCGTTGAAGATGGGAGCTACGAGCAGTACTTC. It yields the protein CSVEDGSYEQYF.

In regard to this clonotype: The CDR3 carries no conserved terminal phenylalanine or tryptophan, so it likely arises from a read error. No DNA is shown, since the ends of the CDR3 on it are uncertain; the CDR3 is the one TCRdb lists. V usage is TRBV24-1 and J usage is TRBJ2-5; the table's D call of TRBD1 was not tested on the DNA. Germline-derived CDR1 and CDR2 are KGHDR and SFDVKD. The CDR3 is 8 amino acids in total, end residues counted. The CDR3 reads CATSDLPG.

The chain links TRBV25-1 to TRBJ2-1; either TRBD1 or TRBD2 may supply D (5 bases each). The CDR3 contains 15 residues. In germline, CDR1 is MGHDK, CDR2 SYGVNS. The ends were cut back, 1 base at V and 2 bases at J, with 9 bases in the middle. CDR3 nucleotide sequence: TGTGCCAGCAGTGAATCAGGGAGCGCCTACAATGAGCAGTTCTTC. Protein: CASSESGSAYNEQFF. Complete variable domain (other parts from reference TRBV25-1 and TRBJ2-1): EADIYQTPRYLVIGTGKKITLECSQTMGHDKMYWYQQDPGMELHLIHYSYGVNSTEKGDLSSESTVSRIRTEHFPLTLESARPSHTSQYLCASSESGSAYNEQFFGPGTRLTVL.

In nucleotides, the CDR3 is TGTGCCAGCAGTTTAAGGGGAGCGGTATGGTACGAGCAGTACTTC. Protein product: CASSLRGAVWYEQYF. The V call is TRBV12-3 or TRBV12-4, the J call TRBJ2-7; D possibly uses TRBD1 or TRBD2 (5 bases each). V dropped 2 bases and J dropped 4 bases, with 15 bases sitting between them. CDR3 size: 15 residues.

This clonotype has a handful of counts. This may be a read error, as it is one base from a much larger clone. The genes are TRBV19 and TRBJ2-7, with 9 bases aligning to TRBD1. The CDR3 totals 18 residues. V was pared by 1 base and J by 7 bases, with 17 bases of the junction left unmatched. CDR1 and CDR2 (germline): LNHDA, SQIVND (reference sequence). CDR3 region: CASSIGRGDRDSYNEQYF. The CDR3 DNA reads TGTGCCAGTAGTATAGGTCGGGGGGACAGGGACTCCTACAATGAGCAGTACTTC.

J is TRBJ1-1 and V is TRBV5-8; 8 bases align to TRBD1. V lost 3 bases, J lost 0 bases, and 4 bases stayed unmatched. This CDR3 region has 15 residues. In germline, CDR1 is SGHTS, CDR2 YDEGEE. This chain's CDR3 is CASSSRGPVNTEAFF. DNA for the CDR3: TGTGCCAGCAGCTCCAGGGGGCCGGTGAACACTGAAGCTTTCTTT.